These 17 T cell receptor beta chains originate from one sample sequenced in a study of T cell responses to AZD1222 COVID-19 vaccine (dated by TCRdb to about 2021). Library preparation employed the immunoSEQ multiplex PCR assay. TCRdb obtained this table from immuneACCESS and retained in-frame rearrangements with V and J assigned. These tables miss some clones; where compared with another copy, unresolved V genes account for less than half of the shortfall, and the remainder is unexplained. In all, the sample holds over 140,000 clones, and more than 85% of those were seen once. The leading ten clones occupy roughly 3.5% of the sample. The time point label of this sample denotes: about 28 days (+/-7) after the second vaccine dose. Sequences were derived from peripheral blood, sampled 28 days after the second AZD1222 dose. These receptors all stem from an adult who received the AZD1222 COVID-19 vaccine.

The count of this clone is one. The genes are TRBV7-2 and TRBJ2-1; 10 nucleotides match TRBD2. This CDR3 has 16 amino acids. CDR1 is SGHTA, CDR2 FQGNSA, per germline. V lost 6 bases to trimming and J lost 2 bases; unmatched junction nucleotides: 7. The CDR3 nucleotides read TGTGCCAGCAGTCATCGGACTAGCGGAACCTACAATGAGCAGTTCTTC. Translation gives CASSHRTSGTYNEQFF.

This chain connects TRBV6-5 to TRBJ1-1; 9 bases align to TRBD1. Per the germline V gene, CDR1 is MNHEY and CDR2 is SVGAGI. This CDR3 has 15 residues. V shed 8 bases and J 5 bases; nucleotides not matched to a gene: 12. The CDR3 DNA reads as TGTGCCAGCTCCTTCTTGGGGACAGGGAGAACTGAAGCTTTCTTT. It specifies CASSFLGTGRTEAFF.

The V call is TRBV7-2, the J call TRBJ1-1; D is undetermined. CDR1 and CDR2 from the germline V gene are SGHTA and FQGNSA. Trimming pared 1 base from V and 3 bases from J, leaving 6 bases between. The CDR3 has 13 amino acids. The CDR3 protein is CASSLGLYTEAFF. The CDR3, as DNA: TGTGCCAGCAGCTTAGGACTGTACACTGAAGCTTTCTTT.

The table lists this clone with a count of one. The V gene is TRBV4-1, the J gene TRBJ2-3; possible D gene TRBD2, 6 bases. V was pared by 0 bases and J by 5 bases, with 18 bases between. Germline V gene data show CDR1 as MGHRA and CDR2 as YSYEKL. The CDR3 has 17 residues. CDR3: CASSQEVIGGAGDTQYF. The CDR3 DNA reads as TGCGCCAGCAGCCAAGAAGTTATCGGCGGGGCGGGAGATACGCAGTATTTT.

The genes are TRBV24-1 and TRBJ2-5, with D tentatively TRBD1 or TRBD2 (5 bases each). Germline CDR1 and CDR2: KGHDR and SFDVKD. The V end lost 5 bases, the J end lost 5 bases, and 17 bases lay between the germline ends. This CDR3 comprises 15 residues. In nucleotides, the CDR3 is TGTGCCACCAGTGGACATATCGGGACCCTGGAGACCCAGTACTTC. It is translated as CATSGHIGTLETQYF.

V and J are TRBV30 and TRBJ2-7; D not certain. The ends were cut back, 0 bases at V and 1 base at J, with 7 bases in the middle. This CDR3 has 13 amino acids. The germline V gene encodes CDR1 GTSNPN and CDR2 SVGIG (reference sequence). The CDR3 DNA sequence: TGTGCCTGGAGTGTAAGCAGGTCCTACGAGCAGTACTTC. It is translated as CAWSVSRSYEQYF.

The chain is built from TRBV4-2 and TRBJ2-7; D call uncertain. CDR3 size: 14 residues. The V end lost 0 bases, the J end lost 3 bases, and 9 bases lay between the germline ends. Germline CDR1 LGHNA, CDR2 YNFKEQ. CDR3 loop: CASSQEGGIYEQYF. CDR3 coding DNA: TGTGCCAGCAGCCAAGAAGGCGGAATCTACGAGCAGTACTTC.

The rearrangement links TRBV7-2 to TRBJ2-1, with TRBD2 matching 10 bases. The V segment lost 2 bases and the J segment 3 bases; nucleotides outside the gene matches: 4. The CDR3 sequence is 16 residues long. Germline CDR1 is SGHTA and CDR2 is FQGNSA. The CDR3 here is CASSLQASGGYNEQFF. For the CDR3, the DNA is TGTGCCAGCAGCTTACAAGCTAGCGGGGGCTACAATGAGCAGTTCTTC. Combining the CDR3 with reference TRBV7-2 and TRBJ2-1 gives the whole variable domain GAGVSQSPSNKVTEKGKDVELRCDPISGHTALYWYRQSLGQGLEFLIYFQGNSAPDKSGLPSDRFSAERTGGSVSTLTIQRTQQEDSAVYLCASSLQASGGYNEQFFGPGTRLTVL.

The chain is built from TRBV29-1 and TRBJ1-1; D is ambiguous. From germline, CDR1 is SQVTM and CDR2 ANQGSEA. Between the trimmed V and J ends, which lost 3 bases and 2 bases, there was a span of 10 bases. This CDR3 region has 13 residues. CDR3 DNA: TGCAGCGTTGACAGGACGGAAAACACTGAAGCTTTCTTT. Translated, it gives CSVDRTENTEAFF.

The chain couples TRBV7-9 to TRBJ2-3; 8 nucleotides agree with TRBD1. There are 15 residues in the CDR3. J was trimmed by 3 bases and V by 4 bases; bases with no gene match: 6. The V gene's germline CDR1 is SEHNR and CDR2 FQNEAQ (reference sequence). CDR3 DNA: TGTGCCAGCAGCTCCCGGGACAGGATAACAGATACGCAGTATTTT. It yields the protein CASSSRDRITDTQYF.

The V gene is TRBV3-1 (or the pseudogene TRBV3-2), the J gene TRBJ2-1; no clear D gene. Trimming pared 3 bases from V and 2 bases from J, leaving 2 bases between. CDR1 and CDR2 (germline): LGHDT, YNNKEL (reference sequence). This CDR3 has 12 residues. The DNA of the CDR3 is TGTGCCAGCAGCCAGACCTACAATGAGCAGTTCTTC. Translated: CASSQTYNEQFF.

The chain employs TRBV19 and TRBJ1-6; D may be TRBD1 (5 bases). The CDR3 length is 15 residues. Germline lookup yields CDR1 LNHDA and CDR2 SQIVND (reference sequence). V lost 3 bases, J lost 8 bases, and 14 bases lay in between. In DNA, the CDR3 is TGTGCCAGTAGTATTTCGCGGGGGATTGATTCACCCCTCCACTTT. The encoded protein is CASSISRGIDSPLHF.

The V call is TRBV7-2, the J call TRBJ1-1, with D hard to call. This CDR3 is 14 amino acids long. Germline CDR1 and CDR2: SGHTA and FQGNSA. V was clipped by 2 bases and J by 1 base, with 8 bases between them. The CDR3 region is CASSLLPGNTEAFF. CDR3 DNA: TGTGCCAGCAGCTTACTCCCAGGGAACACTGAAGCTTTCTTT.

The chain uses TRBV11-3 and TRBJ2-2; 7 bases are a match to TRBD1. CDR1 is SGHNT, CDR2 YENEEA, per germline. V gave up 4 bases and J gave up 4 bases; unmatched junction bases: 9. The CDR3 runs 16 residues. In DNA form, the CDR3 reads TGTGCCAGCAGCTACCGGACAGGATCCACCACCGGGGAGCTGTTTTTT. Translating it yields CASSYRTGSTTGELFF.

V and J are TRBV7-8 and TRBJ2-7; D not resolved. CDR1 and CDR2 from the germline V gene are SGHVS and FQNEAQ. The CDR3 consists of 15 residues. Trimming took off 1 base at V and 0 bases at J, with 10 bases between the two ends. CDR3 nucleotide sequence: TGTGCCAGCAGCTTAGGGACCGTTACCTCCTACGAGCAGTACTTC. Amino acids: CASSLGTVTSYEQYF.

This clone has a single count. The CDR3 loop is CASRVLEQYF. CDR3 coding DNA: TGTGCCAGCAGGGTCCTCGAGCAGTACTTC. The chain has TRBV12-3 or TRBV12-4 and TRBJ2-7; no clear D. CDR3 length equals 10 residues. V lost 6 bases and J 6 bases, leaving 6 bases between the germline ends.

The gene calls are TRBV7-9 and TRBJ1-2; maybe TRBD1 (5 bases). Germline-derived CDR1 and CDR2 are SEHNR and FQNEAQ (reference sequence). The length of the CDR3 is 14 residues. The V end lost 7 bases, the J end lost 2 bases, and 14 bases lay between the germline ends. Here the CDR3 reads CASTLGGLNYGYTF. CDR3 in DNA: TGTGCCAGCACCTTGGGGGGTCTAAACTATGGCTACACCTTC.